The clone carrying this T cell receptor beta chain was detected ten times or more. This sample was taken from a study of T cells in Graves' hyperthyroidism and ophthalmopathy. RNA transcripts yielded amplified TCR beta CDR3 regions. When the TCR CDR3 underwent first-round RT-PCR, the HTBI primer set was used. TCRdb itself ran the multiplex PCR reads through MiXCR, one entry per CDR3 protein. The data show about half a million distinct CDR3 sequences, with less than 25% seen just once and over 9% held by the top ten. Source material: blood. The sequence derives from a woman in her twenties or thirties with Graves' ophthalmopathy.

CDR3 bases: TGTGCCAGCAGCGTAGAAGGGATAGCTGGAAACACCATATATTTT. Encoded protein: CASSVEGIAGNTIYF. V gene TRBV9 combines with J gene TRBJ1-3; D remains ambiguous. The CDR3 has 15 residues. The germline gives CDR1 SGDLS, CDR2 YYNGEE. Trimming cost V 0 bases and J 2 bases, with 9 bases left between them.